Below, one T cell receptor (beta chain) is given with its context. The antigen remains undetermined. Survey-level immunoSEQ v3.0 assays were run. Data came from immunoSEQ multiplex PCR; TCRdb stores just in-frame clones and leaves some out. In the table there are 25,000 to 35,000 clones, 75% to 95% of which are singletons. These data are taken from a study of long-term antiretroviral therapy in people with HIV. Trimming removed 0 bases from V and 2 bases from J; junction bases left unmatched: 1. The CDR3 consists of 14 residues. Germline CDR1 reads LGHNA; CDR2 reads YSLEER. Findings and limits, study-wide: Drawn between about 2004 and 2017, the blood was possibly obtained under older ART regimens.

This sequence originates from a woman aged 40-49 years with HIV. The sample here was unsorted PBMCs, taken 5 to 5.5 years after starting antiretroviral therapy. The rearrangement links TRBV4-3 to TRBJ2-7, with 7 bases identical to TRBD1. The CDR3: CASSQERGPYEQYF. DNA for the CDR3: TGCGCCAGCAGCCAAGAAAGGGGGCCCTACGAGCAGTACTTC.